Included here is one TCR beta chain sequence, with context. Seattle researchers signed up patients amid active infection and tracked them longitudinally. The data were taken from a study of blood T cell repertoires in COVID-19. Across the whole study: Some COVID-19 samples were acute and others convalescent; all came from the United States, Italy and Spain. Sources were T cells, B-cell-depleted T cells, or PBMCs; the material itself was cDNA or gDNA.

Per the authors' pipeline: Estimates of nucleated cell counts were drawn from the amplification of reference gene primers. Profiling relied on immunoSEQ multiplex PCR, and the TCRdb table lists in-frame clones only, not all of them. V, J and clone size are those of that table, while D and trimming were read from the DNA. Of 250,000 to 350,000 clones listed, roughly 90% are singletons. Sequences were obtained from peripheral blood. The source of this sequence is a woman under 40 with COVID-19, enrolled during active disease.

The CDR3 DNA follows: TGTGCCAGCAGCCACAGCGGGAGGGTCCACAATGAGCAGTTCTTC. This encodes CASSHSGRVHNEQFF. The genes are TRBV7-3 and TRBJ2-1; TRBD2 agrees at 10 bases. The CDR3 runs 15 residues. Germline-derived CDR1 and CDR2 are SGHTA and FQGTGA. V was pared by 5 bases and J by 5 bases, with 6 bases of the junction left unmatched.